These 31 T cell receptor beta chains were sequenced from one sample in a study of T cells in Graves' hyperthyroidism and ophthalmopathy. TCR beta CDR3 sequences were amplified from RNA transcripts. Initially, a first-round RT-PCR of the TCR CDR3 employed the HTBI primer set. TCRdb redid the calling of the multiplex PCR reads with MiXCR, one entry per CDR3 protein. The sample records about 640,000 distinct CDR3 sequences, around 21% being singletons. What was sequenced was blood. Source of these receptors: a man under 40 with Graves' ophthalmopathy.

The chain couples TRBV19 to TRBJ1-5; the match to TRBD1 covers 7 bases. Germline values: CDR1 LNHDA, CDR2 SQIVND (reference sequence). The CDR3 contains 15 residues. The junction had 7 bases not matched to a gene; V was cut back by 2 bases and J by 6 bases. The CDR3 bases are TGTGCCAGTAGTATATTAGACAGGGATGGTCAGCCCCAGCATTTT. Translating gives CASSILDRDGQPQHF.

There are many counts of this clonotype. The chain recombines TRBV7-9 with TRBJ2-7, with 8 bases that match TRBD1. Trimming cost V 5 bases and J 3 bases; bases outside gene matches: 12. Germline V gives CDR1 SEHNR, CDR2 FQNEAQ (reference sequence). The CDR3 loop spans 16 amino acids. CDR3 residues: CASSPGSDRAFYEQYF. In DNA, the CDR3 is TGTGCCAGCAGCCCTGGGTCGGACAGGGCGTTCTACGAGCAGTACTTC.

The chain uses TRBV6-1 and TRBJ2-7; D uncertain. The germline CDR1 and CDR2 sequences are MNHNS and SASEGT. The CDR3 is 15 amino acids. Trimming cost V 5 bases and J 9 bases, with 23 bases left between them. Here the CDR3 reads CASSPAPVRFDGQYF. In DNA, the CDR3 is TGTGCCAGCAGTCCCGCTCCTGTCAGATTCGACGGGCAGTACTTC.

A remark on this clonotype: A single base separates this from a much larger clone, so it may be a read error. The CDR3 is CASSLNRGGNTGELFF. The CDR3 bases are TGTGCCAGCAGCCTAAACAGGGGTGGGAACACCGGGGAGCTGTTTTTT. This chain connects TRBV7-8 to TRBJ2-2, with 7 bases identical to TRBD1. Germline assignment: CDR1 SGHVS and CDR2 FQNEAQ. This CDR3 has 16 residues. The J segment lost 1 base and the V segment lost 5 bases, leaving 7 bases of the junction unmatched.

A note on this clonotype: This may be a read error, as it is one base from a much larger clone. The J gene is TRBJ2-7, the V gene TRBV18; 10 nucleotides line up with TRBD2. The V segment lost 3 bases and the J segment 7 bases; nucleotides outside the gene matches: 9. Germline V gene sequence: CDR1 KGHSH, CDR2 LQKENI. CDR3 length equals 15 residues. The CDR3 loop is CASSPSLAGVDEQYF. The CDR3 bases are TGTGCCAGCTCACCGAGTCTAGCGGGAGTCGATGAGCAGTACTTC. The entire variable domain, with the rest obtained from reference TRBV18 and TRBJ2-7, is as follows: NAGVMQNPRHLVRRRGQEARLRCSPMKGHSHVYWYRQLPEEGLKFMVYLQKENIIDESGMPKERFSAEFPKEGPSILRIQQVVRGDSAAYFCASSPSLAGVDEQYFGPGTRLTVT.

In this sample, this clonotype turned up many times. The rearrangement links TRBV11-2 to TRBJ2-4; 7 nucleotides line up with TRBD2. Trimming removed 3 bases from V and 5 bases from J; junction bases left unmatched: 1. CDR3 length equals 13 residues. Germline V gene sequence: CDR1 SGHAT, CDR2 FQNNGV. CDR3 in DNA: TGTGCCAGCAGCTTGAGCGGGGAAAACATTCAGTACTTC. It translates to CASSLSGENIQYF.

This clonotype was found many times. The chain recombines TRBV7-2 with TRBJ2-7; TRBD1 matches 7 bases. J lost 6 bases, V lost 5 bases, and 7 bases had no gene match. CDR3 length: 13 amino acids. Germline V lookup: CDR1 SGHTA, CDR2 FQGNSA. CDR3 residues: CASSPLTGSEQYF. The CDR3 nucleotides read TGTGCCAGCAGCCCCCTGACAGGGTCCGAGCAGTACTTC.

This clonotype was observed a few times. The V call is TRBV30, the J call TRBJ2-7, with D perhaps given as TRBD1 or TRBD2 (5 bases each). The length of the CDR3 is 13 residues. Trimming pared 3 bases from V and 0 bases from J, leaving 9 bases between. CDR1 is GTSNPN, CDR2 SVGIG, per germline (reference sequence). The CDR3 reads CAWSGTDSYEQYF. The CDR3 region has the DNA TGTGCCTGGAGCGGGACGGACTCCTACGAGCAGTACTTC.

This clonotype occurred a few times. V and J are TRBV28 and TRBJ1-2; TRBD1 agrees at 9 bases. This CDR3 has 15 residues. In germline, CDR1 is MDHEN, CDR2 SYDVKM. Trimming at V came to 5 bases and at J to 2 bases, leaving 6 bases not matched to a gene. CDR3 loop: CASSIYRGQNYGYTF. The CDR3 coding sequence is TGTGCCAGCAGTATATACAGGGGGCAGAACTATGGCTACACCTTC.

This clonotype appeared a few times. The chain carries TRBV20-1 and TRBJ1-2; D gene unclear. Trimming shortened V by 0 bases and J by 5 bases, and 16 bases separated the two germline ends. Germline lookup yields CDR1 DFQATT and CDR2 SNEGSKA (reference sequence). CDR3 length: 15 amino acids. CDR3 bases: TGCAGTGCTAGAGATATAGGGCCTTCTGGGTATGGCTACACCTTC. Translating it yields CSARDIGPSGYGYTF.

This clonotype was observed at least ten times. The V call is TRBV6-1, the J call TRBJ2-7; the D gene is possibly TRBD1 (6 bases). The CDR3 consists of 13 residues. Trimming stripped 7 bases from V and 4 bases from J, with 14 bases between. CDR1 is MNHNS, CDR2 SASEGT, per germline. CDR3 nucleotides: TGTGCCAGCACTACACAGGGAAGATACGAGCAGTACTTC. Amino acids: CASTTQGRYEQYF.

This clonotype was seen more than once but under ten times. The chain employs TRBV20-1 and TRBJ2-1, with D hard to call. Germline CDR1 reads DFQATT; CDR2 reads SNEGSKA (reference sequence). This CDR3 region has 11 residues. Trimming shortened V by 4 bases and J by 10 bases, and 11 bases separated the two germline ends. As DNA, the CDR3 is TGCAGTGCTACATGGGGAATCGAGCAGTTCTTC. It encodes CSATWGIEQFF.

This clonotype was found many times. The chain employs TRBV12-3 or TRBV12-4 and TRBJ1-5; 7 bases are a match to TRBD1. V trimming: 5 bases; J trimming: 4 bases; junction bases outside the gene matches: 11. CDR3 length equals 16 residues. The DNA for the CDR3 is TGTGCCAGCAGTAACAGGGGTCGAGCCCTGAATCAGCCCCAGCATTTT. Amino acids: CASSNRGRALNQPQHF.

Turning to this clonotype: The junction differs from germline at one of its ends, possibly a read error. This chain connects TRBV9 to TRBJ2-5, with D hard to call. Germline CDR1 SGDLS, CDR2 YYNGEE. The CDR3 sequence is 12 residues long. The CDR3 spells CASSVVLQTPHF. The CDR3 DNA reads TGTGCCAGCAGCGTAGTGTTGCAGACGCCCCACTTC. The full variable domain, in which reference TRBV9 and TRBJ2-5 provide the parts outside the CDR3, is DSGVTQTPKHLITATGQRVTLRCSPRSGDLSVYWYQQSLDQGLQFLIQYYNGEERAKGNILERFSAQQFPDLHSELNLSSLELGDSALYFCASSVVLQTPHFGPGTRLLVL.

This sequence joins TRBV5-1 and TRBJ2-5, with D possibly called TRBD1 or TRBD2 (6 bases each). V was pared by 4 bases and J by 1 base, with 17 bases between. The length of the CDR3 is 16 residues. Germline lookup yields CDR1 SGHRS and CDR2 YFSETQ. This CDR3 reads CASSPDGRGGQETQYF. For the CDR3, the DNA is TGCGCCAGCAGCCCCGACGGCAGGGGAGGCCAAGAGACCCAGTACTTC.

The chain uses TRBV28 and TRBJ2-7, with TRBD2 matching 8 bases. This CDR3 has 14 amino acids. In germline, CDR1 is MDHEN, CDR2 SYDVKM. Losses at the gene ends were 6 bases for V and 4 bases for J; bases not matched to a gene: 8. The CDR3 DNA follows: TGTGCCAGCAGCCATGGACTAGCTGTTTACGAGCAGTACTTC. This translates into CASSHGLAVYEQYF.

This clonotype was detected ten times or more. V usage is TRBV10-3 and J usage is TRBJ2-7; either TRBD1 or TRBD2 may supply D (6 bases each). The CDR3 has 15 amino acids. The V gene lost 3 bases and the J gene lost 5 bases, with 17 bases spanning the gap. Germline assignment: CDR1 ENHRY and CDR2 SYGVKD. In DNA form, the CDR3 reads TGTGCCATCAGTGACCCCGGGACAAGGACTAACGAGCAGTACTTC. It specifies CAISDPGTRTNEQYF.

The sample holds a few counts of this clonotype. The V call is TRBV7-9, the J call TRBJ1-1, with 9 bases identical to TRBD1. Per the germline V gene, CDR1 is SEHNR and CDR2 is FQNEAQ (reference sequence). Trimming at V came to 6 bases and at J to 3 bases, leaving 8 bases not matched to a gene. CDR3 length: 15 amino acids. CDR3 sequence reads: CASRQGAYTDTEAFF. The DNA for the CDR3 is TGTGCCAGCAGACAGGGGGCGTATACGGACACTGAAGCTTTCTTT.

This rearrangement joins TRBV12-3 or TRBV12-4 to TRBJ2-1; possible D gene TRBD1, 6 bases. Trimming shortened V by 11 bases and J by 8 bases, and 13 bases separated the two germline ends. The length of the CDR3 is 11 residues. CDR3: CAGGKGDEQFF. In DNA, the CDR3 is TGTGCCGGGGGTAAGGGGGATGAGCAGTTCTTC.

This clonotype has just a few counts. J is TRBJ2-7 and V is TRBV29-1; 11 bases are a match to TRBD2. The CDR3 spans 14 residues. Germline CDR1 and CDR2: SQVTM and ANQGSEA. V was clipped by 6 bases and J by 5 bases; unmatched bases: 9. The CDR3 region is CSVALAGVIDEQYF. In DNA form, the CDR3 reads TGCAGCGTGGCACTAGCGGGAGTTATCGACGAGCAGTACTTC.

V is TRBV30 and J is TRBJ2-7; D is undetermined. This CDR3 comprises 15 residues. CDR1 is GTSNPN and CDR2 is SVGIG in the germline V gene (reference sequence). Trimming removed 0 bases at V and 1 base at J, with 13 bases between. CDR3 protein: CAWSVGVSGSYEQYF. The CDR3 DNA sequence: TGTGCCTGGAGTGTGGGTGTCTCAGGTTCCTACGAGCAGTACTTC.

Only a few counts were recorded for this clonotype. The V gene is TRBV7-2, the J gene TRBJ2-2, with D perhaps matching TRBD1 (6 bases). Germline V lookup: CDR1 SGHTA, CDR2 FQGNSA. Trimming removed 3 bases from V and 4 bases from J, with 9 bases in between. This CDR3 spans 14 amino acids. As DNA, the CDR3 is TGTGCCAGCAGCTTTCGGACAGCCACCGGGGAGCTGTTTTTT. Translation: CASSFRTATGELFF.

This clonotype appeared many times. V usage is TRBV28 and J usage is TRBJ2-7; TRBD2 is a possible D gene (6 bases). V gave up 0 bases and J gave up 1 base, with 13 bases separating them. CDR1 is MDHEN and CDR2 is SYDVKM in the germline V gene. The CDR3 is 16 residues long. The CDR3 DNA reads TGTGCCAGCAGTTTATGGGTCCGGGAGCCTTCCTACGAGCAGTACTTC. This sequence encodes CASSLWVREPSYEQYF.

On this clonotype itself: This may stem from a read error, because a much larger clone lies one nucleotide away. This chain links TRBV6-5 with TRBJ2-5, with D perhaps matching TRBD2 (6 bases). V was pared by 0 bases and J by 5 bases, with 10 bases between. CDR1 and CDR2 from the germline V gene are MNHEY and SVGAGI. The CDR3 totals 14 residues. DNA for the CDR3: TGTGCCAGCAGTTACTCGGGGGGTAGCGAGACCCAGTACTTC. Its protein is CASSYSGGSETQYF.

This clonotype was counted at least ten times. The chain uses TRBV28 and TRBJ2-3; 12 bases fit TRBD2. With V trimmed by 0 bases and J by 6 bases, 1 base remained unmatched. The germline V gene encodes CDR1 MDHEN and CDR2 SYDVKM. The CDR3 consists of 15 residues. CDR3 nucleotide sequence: TGTGCCAGCAGTTTATGGACTAGCGGGAGCGATACGCAGTATTTT. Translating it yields CASSLWTSGSDTQYF.

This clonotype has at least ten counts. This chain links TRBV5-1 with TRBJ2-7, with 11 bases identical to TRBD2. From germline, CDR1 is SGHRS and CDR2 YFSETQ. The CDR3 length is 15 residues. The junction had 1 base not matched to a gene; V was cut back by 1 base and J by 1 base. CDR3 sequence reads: CASSLTSGGSYEQYF. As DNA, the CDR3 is TGCGCCAGCAGCTTGACTAGCGGGGGATCCTACGAGCAGTACTTC.

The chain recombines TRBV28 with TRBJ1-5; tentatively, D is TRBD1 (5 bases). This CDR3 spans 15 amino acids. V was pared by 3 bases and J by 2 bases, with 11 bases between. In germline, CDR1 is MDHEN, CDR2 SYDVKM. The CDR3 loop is CASSLSQGGNQPQHF. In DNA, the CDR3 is TGTGCCAGCAGTTTGAGCCAGGGAGGCAATCAGCCCCAGCATTTT.

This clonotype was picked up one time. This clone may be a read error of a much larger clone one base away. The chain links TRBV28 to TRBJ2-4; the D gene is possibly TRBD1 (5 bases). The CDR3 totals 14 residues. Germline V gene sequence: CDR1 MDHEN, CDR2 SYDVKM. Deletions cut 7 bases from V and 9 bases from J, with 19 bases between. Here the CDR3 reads CASIPVQPQGIQYF. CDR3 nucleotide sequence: TGTGCCAGCATCCCTGTCCAACCCCAGGGCATTCAGTACTTC. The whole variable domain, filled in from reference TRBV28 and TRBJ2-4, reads DVKVTQSSRYLVKRTGEKVFLECVQDMDHENMFWYRQDPGLGLRLIYFSYDVKMKEKGDIPEGYSVSREKKERFSLILESASTNQTSMYLCASIPVQPQGIQYFGAGTRLSVL.

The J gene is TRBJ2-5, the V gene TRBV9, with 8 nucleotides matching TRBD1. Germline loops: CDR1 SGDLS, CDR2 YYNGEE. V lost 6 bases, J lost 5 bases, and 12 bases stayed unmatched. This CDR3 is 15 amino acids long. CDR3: CASTMTGDVRETQYF. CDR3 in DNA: TGTGCCAGCACTATGACAGGGGATGTGCGCGAGACCCAGTACTTC.

The CDR3 protein is CASSSRRGLDGYTF. The CDR3, as DNA: TGTGCCAGCAGTAGTCGTCGTGGCCTGGATGGCTACACCTTC. This rearrangement joins TRBV7-9 to TRBJ1-2, with unresolved D. The germline V and J ends were trimmed by 6 bases and 6 bases, with 17 bases remaining between them. The CDR3 totals 14 residues. Germline CDR1 reads SEHNR; CDR2 reads FQNEAQ (reference sequence).

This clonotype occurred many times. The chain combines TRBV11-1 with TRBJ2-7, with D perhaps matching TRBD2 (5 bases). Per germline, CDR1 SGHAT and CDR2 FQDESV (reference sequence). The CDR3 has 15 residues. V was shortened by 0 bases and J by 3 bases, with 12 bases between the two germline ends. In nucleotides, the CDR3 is TGTGCCAGCAGCTTAGCGTCAGCCGGAGGCTACGAGCAGTACTTC. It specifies CASSLASAGGYEQYF.